The 19 T cell receptor beta chains in this list originate from one sample, sequenced in a study of T cell repertoires in aging, cancer and after chemotherapy. Multiplex touch-down PCR with TRB-A/B primers amplified rearranged V-D-J TRB sequences. MiXCR, run by TCRdb on the multiplex PCR reads, gives a single entry per CDR3 protein. Of about 3,300 distinct CDR3 sequences in the sample, just under 45% were seen once. TCR beta rearrangements were amplified from peripheral blood genomic DNA. The sequenced sample was blood. These receptors came from a human donor with a solid tumor.

This chain links TRBV27 with TRBJ2-7; tentative D call: TRBD1 (6 bases). Germline-derived CDR1 and CDR2 are MNHEY and SMNVEV (reference sequence). This CDR3 is 13 amino acids long. Trimming took off 6 bases at V and 2 bases at J, with 11 bases between the two ends. CDR3 protein: CASRRDTAYEQYF. DNA for the CDR3: TGTGCCAGCAGAAGGGACACGGCCTACGAGCAGTACTTC.

With regard to this clonotype: At one boundary the junction diverges from the germline segment, which might be a read error. The gene calls are TRBV7-2 and TRBJ2-3; D may be TRBD2 (5 bases). Germline CDR1 and CDR2: SGHTA and FQGNSA. The CDR3 is 14 residues long. The CDR3 sequence is CANSVAGGRDTQYF. CDR3 nucleotides: TGTGCCAACAGCGTCGCCGGCGGGCGGGATACGCAGTATTTT.

This clonotype was seen more than once but under ten times. The chain combines TRBV30 with TRBJ2-1; D possibly corresponds to TRBD2 (5 bases). The CDR3 is 11 residues long. CDR1 GTSNPN and CDR2 SVGIG come from the germline V gene (reference sequence). V was clipped by 1 base and J by 9 bases, with 7 bases between them. CDR3 nucleotide sequence: TGTGCCTGGAGTGAACGGGGTGAGCAGTTCTTC. It codes for CAWSERGEQFF.

This clonotype was counted a few times. The chain uses TRBV7-2 and TRBJ2-3; 9 positions match TRBD1. The trim removed 5 bases at V and 3 bases at J, leaving 3 bases unmatched. CDR1 is SGHTA, CDR2 FQGNSA, per germline. The CDR3 extends over 14 amino acids. CDR3 nucleotide sequence: TGTGCCAGCAGCCCGGGACAGGGTACAGATACGCAGTATTTT. Translating it yields CASSPGQGTDTQYF.

This chain joins TRBV10-3 and TRBJ2-2; TRBD1 agrees at 7 bases. Germline CDR1 and CDR2: ENHRY and SYGVKD. The CDR3 extends over 14 amino acids. The ends lost 4 bases at V and 2 bases at J; junction bases unmatched: 1. CDR3 amino acids: CAISGTGNTGELFF. The DNA for the CDR3 is TGTGCCATCAGTGGGACAGGAAACACCGGGGAGCTGTTTTTT.

This clonotype showed up just a few times. The V and J genes are TRBV6-5 and TRBJ1-2; D gene ambiguous. The length of the CDR3 is 15 residues. Germline V gene data show CDR1 as MNHEY and CDR2 as SVGAGI. Trimming removed 7 bases at V and 4 bases at J, with 19 bases between. Here the CDR3 reads CASTDRRPKGYGYTF. In nucleotides, the CDR3 is TGTGCCAGCACTGACCGGCGCCCGAAGGGCTATGGCTACACCTTC.

V is TRBV19 and J is TRBJ2-7; TRBD1 matches at 10 bases. Germline V gives CDR1 LNHDA, CDR2 SQIVND (reference sequence). With V trimmed by 9 bases and J by 2 bases, 7 bases remained unmatched. This CDR3 spans 14 amino acids. DNA for the CDR3: TGTGCCAGCACTTCGGGACAGGGGCCCTACGAGCAGTACTTC. Protein product: CASTSGQGPYEQYF.

The chain recombines TRBV19 with TRBJ1-3; no clear D gene. This CDR3 is 12 amino acids long. The V and J ends lost 2 bases and 4 bases respectively, with 3 bases between them. The germline CDR1 and CDR2 sequences are LNHDA and SQIVND (reference sequence). This CDR3 is CASSIRGNTIYF. The CDR3 region has the DNA TGTGCCAGTAGTATAAGAGGAAACACCATATATTTT. Complete variable domain (other parts from reference TRBV19 and TRBJ1-3): DGGITQSPKYLFRKEGQNVTLSCEQNLNHDAMYWYRQDPGQGLRLIYYSQIVNDFQKGDIAEGYSVSREKKESFPLTVTSAQKNPTAFYLCASSIRGNTIYFGEGSWLTVV.

This chain connects TRBV19 to TRBJ2-7, with unresolved D. V lost 5 bases and J lost 2, with 13 bases in between. The germline V gene has CDR1 LNHDA and CDR2 SQIVND (reference sequence). There are 14 residues in the CDR3. The CDR3 nucleotides are TGTGCCAGTAGTCCCCGCCAGGTCCCCTACGAGCAGTACTTC. Translation: CASSPRQVPYEQYF.

This clonotype occurred a few times. The chain links TRBV6-2 or TRBV6-3 to TRBJ1-1; 8 bases map to TRBD1. CDR3 size: 20 residues. Germline trimming cut 2 bases from V and 5 bases from J; bases unmatched to any gene: 22. CDR1 MNHEY and CDR2 SVGEGT come from the germline V gene. CDR3 nucleotide sequence: TGTGCCAGCAGTTACGCCAGACTCGGACAGGGAAGGGTGATGCGGACTGAAGCTTTCTTT. Protein: CASSYARLGQGRVMRTEAFF.

The chain recombines TRBV24-1 with TRBJ2-3; 10 nucleotides line up with TRBD1. The germline CDR1 and CDR2 sequences are KGHDR and SFDVKD. The CDR3 totals 17 residues. V was pared by 4 bases and J by 4 bases, with 10 bases of the junction left unmatched. The CDR3 coding sequence is TGTGCCACCAGTGACAGAGTTCGGGACAGGGGATCAGATACGCAGTATTTT. Amino acids: CATSDRVRDRGSDTQYF.

This clonotype has only a few counts. This chain connects TRBV7-2 to TRBJ1-1, with D perhaps TRBD1 (6 bases). CDR1 and CDR2 from the germline V gene are SGHTA and FQGNSA. The CDR3 loop spans 13 amino acids. The V gene lost 5 bases and the J gene lost 3 bases, with 10 bases spanning the gap. CDR3 loop: CASSTGQYTEAFF. CDR3 bases: TGTGCCAGCAGCACAGGACAGTACACTGAAGCTTTCTTT.

The CDR3, as DNA: TGCAGCGTCCCGGGACTAGCGGGTTCTTTTTCCTACGAGCAGTACTTC. It is translated as CSVPGLAGSFSYEQYF. The chain combines TRBV29-1 with TRBJ2-7; 12 bases fit TRBD2. V gave up 6 bases and J gave up 1 base; unmatched junction bases: 10. The CDR3 totals 16 residues. Germline values: CDR1 SQVTM, CDR2 ANQGSEA.

This clonotype was observed a few times. The chain carries TRBV7-2 and TRBJ1-4, with 7 bases aligning to TRBD1. V gave up 5 bases and J gave up 4 bases; unmatched junction bases: 7. CDR3 length equals 15 residues. Per the germline V gene, CDR1 is SGHTA and CDR2 is FQGNSA. CDR3 nucleotides: TGTGCCAGCAGCCCACGGACAGGTCGTAATGAAAAACTGTTTTTT. As protein: CASSPRTGRNEKLFF.

This clonotype appeared a few times. The chain has TRBV20-1 and TRBJ1-1; no reliable D call. Looked up from germline, CDR1 is DFQATT and CDR2 is SNEGSKA (reference sequence). The CDR3 runs 12 residues. CDR3 nucleotide sequence: TGCAGCATCCTACATTGGAACACTGAAGCTTTCTTT. It codes for CSILHWNTEAFF.

The chain uses TRBV12-3 or TRBV12-4 and TRBJ2-7; 8 bases map to TRBD1. This CDR3 has 13 amino acids. The J segment lost 3 bases and the V segment lost 2 bases, leaving 0 bases of the junction unmatched. The CDR3 protein is CASSLTGGYEQYF. CDR3 bases: TGTGCCAGCAGTTTAACAGGGGGCTACGAGCAGTACTTC.

This clonotype was seen only a few times. The rearrangement links TRBV5-1 to TRBJ1-1; the match to TRBD1 covers 7 bases. After removal of 4 bases from V and 6 bases from J, the junction contained 12 bases not matched to a gene. CDR1 is SGHRS and CDR2 is YFSETQ in the germline V gene. The CDR3 totals 15 residues. The CDR3 loop reads CASSSPDRVRAEAFF. The DNA of the CDR3 is TGCGCCAGCAGCAGCCCTGACAGGGTAAGGGCTGAAGCTTTCTTT. The whole variable domain, remainder taken from reference TRBV5-1 and TRBJ1-1, is KAGVTQTPRYLIKTRGQQVTLSCSPISGHRSVSWYQQTPGQGLQFLFEYFSETQRNKGNFPGRFSGRQFSNSRSEMNVSTLELGDSALYLCASSSPDRVRAEAFFGQGTRLTVV.

This clonotype was seen a handful of times. The chain employs TRBV7-6 and TRBJ2-3; the D call may be TRBD1 or TRBD2 (5 bases each). V was pared by 5 bases and J by 2 bases, with 14 bases between. The CDR3 is made up of 15 amino acids. Germline CDR1 is SGHVS and CDR2 is FNYEAQ. CDR3 in DNA: TGTGCCAGCAGCCCAAACGGGGCGACCACAGATACGCAGTATTTT. Its protein product is CASSPNGATTDTQYF.

This clonotype was detected a few times. The V and J genes are TRBV6-1 and TRBJ2-1; a weak D match, TRBD2 (5 bases). V was cut by 10 bases and J by 1 base, with 14 bases left in between. Germline CDR1 and CDR2: MNHNS and SASEGT. The CDR3 is 14 residues long. CDR3 nucleotides: TGTGCCACCTCGGGGTGGGAGTCCTACAATGAGCAGTTCTTC. Amino acids: CATSGWESYNEQFF.